The 20 T cell receptor beta chains in this list originate from one sample, sequenced in a study of metastatic and nonmetastatic thyroid tumors. With MiXCR, TCRdb reprocessed the PCR reads. The sample holds approximately 70,000 clones; just over 4% are singletons and the top ten take about 20%. Prior to thyroid surgery, none of the patients had received any treatment. Sequencing was done on a sample of blood. The source is a female donor with papillary thyroid cancer or a benign thyroid nodule (not recorded which). Some clones in this sample may be carry-over from other donors' samples.

With regard to this clone: At one boundary the junction diverges from the germline segment, which might be a read error. The J gene is TRBJ1-3, the V gene TRBV27; TRBD1 might be the D (5 bases). The CDR3 runs to 15 residues. Germline V gene sequence: CDR1 MNHEY, CDR2 SMNVEV (reference sequence). In nucleotides, the CDR3 is TGTGCCAGCAGTCCTCGGGGGAGCTCTAGAAACACCATATATTTT. Translation gives CASSPRGSSRNTIYF.

This clone was seen ten or more times. V gene TRBV5-6 combines with J gene TRBJ1-2; TRBD1 matches 7 bases. V dropped 3 bases and J dropped 4; count of bases not matched to a gene: 12. The CDR3 is 16 residues long. Germline-derived CDR1 and CDR2 are SGHDT and YYEEEE. The CDR3: CASSSWGTGAGYGYTF. DNA of the CDR3: TGTGCCAGCAGCTCGTGGGGCACAGGGGCCGGCTATGGCTACACCTTC.

Many counts were recorded for this clone. This rearrangement joins TRBV7-2 to TRBJ2-1; D is tentatively TRBD1 or TRBD2 (5 bases each). CDR1 SGHTA and CDR2 FQGNSA come from the germline V gene. The CDR3 sequence is 17 residues long. The germline V and J ends were trimmed by 5 bases and 7 bases, with 24 bases remaining between them. The CDR3 loop reads CASSRKSGGGNRNEQFF. The CDR3, as DNA: TGTGCCAGCAGCCGGAAGTCGGGTGGGGGAAACCGGAATGAGCAGTTCTTC.

This clone was found many times. The V and J genes are TRBV5-1 and TRBJ2-7; tentative D call: TRBD2 (7 bases). The CDR3 contains 15 residues. Germline loops: CDR1 SGHRS, CDR2 YFSETQ. Trimming pared 1 base from V and 3 bases from J, leaving 14 bases between. CDR3 nucleotide sequence: TGCGCCAGCAGCTTGAGGTCGGGGGGCTTCTACGAGCAGTACTTC. It specifies CASSLRSGGFYEQYF. Combining the CDR3 with reference TRBV5-1 and TRBJ2-7 gives the whole variable domain KAGVTQTPRYLIKTRGQQVTLSCSPISGHRSVSWYQQTPGQGLQFLFEYFSETQRNKGNFPGRFSGRQFSNSRSEMNVSTLELGDSALYLCASSLRSGGFYEQYFGPGTRLTVT.

This clone came up many times. This sequence joins TRBV7-9 and TRBJ2-3; 9 bases map to TRBD2. This CDR3 is built from 16 residues. Germline assignment: CDR1 SEHNR and CDR2 FQNEAQ (reference sequence). After removal of 5 bases from V and 4 bases from J, the junction contained 10 bases not matched to a gene. The CDR3 spells CASSRGAGGPPDTQYF. The DNA for the CDR3 is TGTGCCAGCAGCCGAGGTGCGGGAGGGCCCCCAGATACGCAGTATTTT. Based on the CDR3 plus reference TRBV7-9 and TRBJ2-3, the full variable domain is DTGVSQNPRHKITKRGQNVTFRCDPISEHNRLYWYRQTLGQGPEFLTYFQNEAQLEKSRLLSDRFSAERPKGSFSTLEIQRTEQGDSAMYLCASSRGAGGPPDTQYFGPGTRLTVL.

This chain connects TRBV24-1 to TRBJ2-7, with D possibly matching TRBD1 (5 bases). The CDR3 consists of 12 residues. Germline assignment: CDR1 KGHDR and CDR2 SFDVKD. Trimming shortened V by 1 base and J by 6 bases, and 6 bases separated the two germline ends. CDR3 region: CATSDFRGEQYF. The CDR3 region has the DNA TGTGCCACCAGTGATTTTAGGGGCGAGCAGTACTTC.

The gene calls are TRBV19 and TRBJ2-4; tentative D call: TRBD2 (5 bases). There are 11 residues in the CDR3. Germline V gives CDR1 LNHDA, CDR2 SQIVND (reference sequence). V was pared by 5 bases and J by 12 bases, with 11 bases between. DNA for the CDR3: TGTGCCAGTAGTGTCGGACGGGGTCAGTACTTC. Translated, it gives CASSVGRGQYF.

Comment on this clone: One junction end does not reproduce the germline sequence, and a read error may be involved. This rearrangement joins TRBV12-3 or TRBV12-4 to TRBJ2-3, with a possible D match to TRBD2 (5 bases). The CDR3 sequence is 17 residues long. The CDR3 loop reads CVSGRDPRNDYTDTQYF. CDR3 nucleotides: TGTGTCAGCGGTCGCGACCCTAGGAATGACTACACAGATACGCAGTATTTT.

This clone was counted between two and nine times. The chain couples TRBV6-2 or TRBV6-3 to TRBJ2-1; D is uncertain. The germline V gene has CDR1 MNHEY and CDR2 SVGEGT. V dropped 5 bases and J dropped 4 bases, with 6 bases sitting between them. The CDR3 runs to 12 residues. The chain's CDR3 is CASSQGYNEQFF. Here the CDR3 DNA reads TGTGCCAGCAGTCAAGGGTACAATGAGCAGTTCTTC.

This clone was observed at least ten times. The chain combines TRBV20-1 with TRBJ2-6; D may match TRBD1 or TRBD2 (6 bases each). The CDR3 is 19 amino acids. Trimming stripped 0 bases from V and 4 bases from J, with 22 bases between. Looked up from germline, CDR1 is DFQATT and CDR2 is SNEGSKA (reference sequence). CDR3 in amino acids: CSARDFGGQGNTGANVLTF. The DNA for the CDR3 is TGCAGTGCTAGAGATTTCGGGGGACAAGGGAATACCGGGGCCAACGTCCTGACTTTC.

This clone was detected ten times or more. This specimen includes other DNA sequences encoding the same CDR3. The rearrangement joins TRBV3-1 to TRBJ2-3, with D unclear. Between the trimmed V and J ends, which lost 6 bases and 3 bases, there was a span of 10 bases. This CDR3 contains 13 residues. Germline V gene sequence: CDR1 LGHDT, CDR2 YNNKEL (reference sequence). CDR3 sequence: CASSPVGTDTQYF. The CDR3 region has the DNA TGTGCCAGCAGTCCGGTAGGAACAGATACGCAGTATTTT.

At least ten counts were recorded for this clone. The chain carries TRBV7-9 and TRBJ1-6; D is undetermined. CDR1 SEHNR and CDR2 FQNEAQ come from the germline V gene (reference sequence). V lost 1 base and J 7 bases, leaving 5 bases between the germline ends. CDR3 length: 13 amino acids. The CDR3 spells CASSLGPNSPLHF. The CDR3 bases are TGTGCCAGCAGCTTAGGTCCCAATTCACCCCTCCACTTT.

At least ten counts were recorded for this clone. This chain joins TRBV20-1 and TRBJ2-1, with TRBD2 matching over 8 bases. The CDR3 runs to 12 residues. The V and J ends lost 6 bases and 9 bases, in that order; junction bases with no gene match: 7. Germline loops: CDR1 DFQATT, CDR2 SNEGSKA (reference sequence). CDR3 bases: TGCAGTGCCGACGGCGGGAGGCTTGAGCAGTTCTTC. Encoded protein: CSADGGRLEQFF.

This clone was seen only a few times. Mismatch with germline at one junction end may stem from a read error. This chain uses TRBV6-1 with TRBJ2-7, with D possibly TRBD1 on 6 matching bases. Germline values: CDR1 MNHNS, CDR2 SASEGT. This CDR3 spans 12 amino acids. CDR3 residues: CASREVQGRQYF. CDR3 DNA: TGTGCCAGCAGAGAAGTACAGGGACGTCAATACTTC.

This clone was found many times. The junction does not match germline at one end; this may be a read error. Within the sample, other DNA sequences also encode this same CDR3. This chain joins TRBV20-1 and TRBJ2-1, with TRBD2 matching over 11 bases. The germline V gene encodes CDR1 DFQATT and CDR2 SNEGSKA (reference sequence). CDR3 size: 14 residues. CDR3 nucleotide sequence: TGCAGCGCTATCGGACTAGCGGGCAACAATGAGCAGTTCTTC. Encoded protein: CSAIGLAGNNEQFF.

The sample holds many counts of this clone. The chain has TRBV5-1 and TRBJ1-1; unclear D gene. The CDR3 is 11 amino acids. Germline assignment: CDR1 SGHRS and CDR2 YFSETQ. V was shortened by 4 bases and J by 3 bases, with 4 bases between the two germline ends. CDR3 nucleotides: TGCGCCAGCAGCATGGACACTGAAGCTTTCTTT. It encodes CASSMDTEAFF.

This clone has ten or more counts. The gene calls are TRBV6-1 and TRBJ1-6; no definite D call. The CDR3 extends over 15 amino acids. The V and J ends lost 3 bases and 2 bases respectively, with 8 bases between them. CDR1 and CDR2 from the germline V gene are MNHNS and SASEGT. CDR3 nucleotide sequence: TGTGCCAGCAGTGAGTTTGGGACCTATAATTCACCCCTCCACTTT. It specifies CASSEFGTYNSPLHF.

The table lists this clone with a few counts. The chain uses TRBV28 and TRBJ1-6, with D unclear. Germline-derived CDR1 and CDR2 are MDHEN and SYDVKM. The CDR3 is made up of 16 amino acids. V gave up 1 base and J gave up 0 bases, with 7 bases separating them. DNA of the CDR3: TGTGCCAGCAGTTTATATCCGGCCTCCTATAATTCACCCCTCCACTTT. The encoded protein is CASSLYPASYNSPLHF.

Worth noting for this clone: The junction and the germline gene differ at one end; a read error may be behind it. The rearrangement uses TRBV10-3 and TRBJ2-1, with 10 bases matching TRBD2. Germline V gives CDR1 ENHRY, CDR2 SYGVKD. The CDR3 covers 15 residues. CDR3 in amino acids: CAISKREGAGSEKFF. Written as DNA, the CDR3 is TGTGCCATCAGCAAGCGGGAGGGTGCGGGGAGTGAGAAGTTCTTC.

This clone was picked up many times. This rearrangement joins TRBV24-1 to TRBJ2-1, with TRBD2 matching over 11 bases. Per the germline V gene, CDR1 is KGHDR and CDR2 is SFDVKD. Trimming cost V 3 bases and J 10 bases; bases outside gene matches: 7. CDR3 length equals 15 residues. CDR3 DNA sequence: TGTGCCACCAGTGATGCTTTAGCGGGAGGGAACGAGCAGTTCTTC. Its protein product is CATSDALAGGNEQFF.